One sample yielded the 9 T cell receptor beta chains listed below, sequenced in a study of T cells after yellow fever vaccination. TCRdb independently ran MiXCR on the 5' RACE reads; one entry per CDR3 protein. The sample shows about 340,000 distinct CDR3 sequences, more than 8.5% of them seen only once. Sample: PBMCs, taken on the day of the first yellow fever vaccination. These TCRs come from a man between 18 and 29 years old who received the YFV17D yellow fever vaccine.

This clonotype was seen ten or more times. The J gene is TRBJ2-2, the V gene TRBV7-2; no firm D call. CDR3 length equals 16 residues. V was clipped by 2 bases and J by 5 bases, with 15 bases between them. Per germline, CDR1 SGHTA and CDR2 FQGNSA. As DNA, the CDR3 is TGTGCCAGCAGCTTACGAGGTCCCTCCGGGACCGGGGAGCTGTTTTTT. Its protein product is CASSLRGPSGTGELFF.

In this sample, this clonotype turned up a few times. V is TRBV5-1 and J is TRBJ2-5; 8 bases agree with TRBD1. Germline V gene lookup returns CDR1 SGHRS and CDR2 YFSETQ. This CDR3 is built from 16 residues. Losses at the gene ends were 0 bases for V and 2 bases for J; bases not matched to a gene: 6. Here the CDR3 reads CASSLVLQGVQETQYF. CDR3 sequence (DNA): TGCGCCAGCAGCTTGGTACTACAGGGGGTTCAAGAGACCCAGTACTTC.

This clonotype has at least ten counts. The chain carries TRBV5-1 and TRBJ2-1; perhaps TRBD2 as D (5 bases). The length of the CDR3 is 16 residues. Germline V gene data show CDR1 as SGHRS and CDR2 as YFSETQ. Trimming stripped 0 bases from V and 0 bases from J, with 10 bases between. CDR3 protein: CASSLVSGSSYNEQFF. CDR3 in DNA: TGCGCCAGCAGCTTGGTTTCGGGGAGCTCCTACAATGAGCAGTTCTTC.

This clonotype has a handful of counts. This chain links TRBV6-5 with TRBJ2-7, with TRBD1 matching 10 bases. V shed 0 bases and J 5 bases; nucleotides not matched to a gene: 13. CDR1 and CDR2 from the germline V gene are MNHEY and SVGAGI. This CDR3 region has 18 residues. CDR3 in amino acids: CASSYSRELRDRGNEQYF. As DNA, the CDR3 is TGTGCCAGCAGTTACTCCAGGGAACTCCGGGACAGGGGCAACGAGCAGTACTTC.

This clonotype was detected a few times. The chain recombines TRBV5-5 with TRBJ2-7; D unresolved. V shed 1 base and J shed 2 bases, with 10 bases lying between them. CDR1 is SGHKS and CDR2 is YYEKEE in the germline V gene (reference sequence). The CDR3 totals 14 residues. This CDR3 is CASSLYGSTYEQYF. The CDR3 DNA is TGTGCCAGCAGCTTGTATGGATCTACCTACGAGCAGTACTTC.

The J gene is TRBJ2-3, the V gene TRBV7-8; TRBD2 aligns across 11 bases. V was clipped by 4 bases and J by 5 bases; unmatched bases: 20. This CDR3 contains 20 residues. Per the germline V gene, CDR1 is SGHVS and CDR2 is FQNEAQ. CDR3 sequence reads: CASSSNAPPFSGGAKDTQYF. The DNA for the CDR3 is TGTGCCAGCAGCTCCAATGCCCCCCCCTTTAGCGGGGGGGCGAAAGATACGCAGTATTTT.

This clonotype was picked up a small number of times. The genes are TRBV19 and TRBJ2-1, with D possibly TRBD1 on 5 matching bases. The V gene lost 6 bases and the J gene lost 3 bases, with 12 bases spanning the gap. Germline values: CDR1 LNHDA, CDR2 SQIVND (reference sequence). The CDR3 runs to 14 residues. Here the CDR3 DNA reads TGTGCCAGTAGCACAGGTCCAAGCTACAATGAGCAGTTCTTC. Translated: CASSTGPSYNEQFF.

This sequence joins TRBV12-3 or TRBV12-4 and TRBJ1-1; unclear D gene. V shed 4 bases and J shed 5 bases, with 23 bases lying between them. The CDR3 has 17 residues. The CDR3 protein is CASSSTLYGLGSTEAFF. The CDR3 DNA follows: TGTGCCAGCAGTTCAACACTATACGGCCTCGGTAGTACTGAAGCTTTCTTT.

This clonotype appeared a few times. The chain links TRBV5-4 to TRBJ2-5; 8 bases align to TRBD1. J gave up 1 base and V 6 bases, and 8 bases lay outside the gene matches. Looked up from germline, CDR1 is SGHNT and CDR2 is YYREEE (reference sequence). This CDR3 is built from 15 residues. The CDR3 spells CASNSGTGLQETQYF. CDR3 coding DNA: TGTGCCAGCAATTCCGGGACAGGACTCCAAGAGACCCAGTACTTC. The variable domain in full, completed from reference TRBV5-4 and TRBJ2-5, reads ETGVTQSPTHLIKTRGQQVTLRCSSQSGHNTVSWYQQALGQGPQFIFQYYREEENGRGNFPPRFSGLQFPNYSSELNVNALELDDSALYLCASNSGTGLQETQYFGPGTRLLVL.